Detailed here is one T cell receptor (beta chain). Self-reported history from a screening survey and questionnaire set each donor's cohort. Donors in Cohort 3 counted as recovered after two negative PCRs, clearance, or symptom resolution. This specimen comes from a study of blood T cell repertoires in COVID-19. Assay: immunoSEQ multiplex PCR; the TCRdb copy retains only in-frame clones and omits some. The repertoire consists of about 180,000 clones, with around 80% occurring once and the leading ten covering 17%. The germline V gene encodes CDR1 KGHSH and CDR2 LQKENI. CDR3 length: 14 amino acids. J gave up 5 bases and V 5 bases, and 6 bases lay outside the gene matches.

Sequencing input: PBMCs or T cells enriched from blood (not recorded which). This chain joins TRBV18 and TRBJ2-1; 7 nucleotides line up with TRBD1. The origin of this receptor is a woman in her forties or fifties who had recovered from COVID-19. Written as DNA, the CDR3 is TGTGCCAGCTCAGTAACGACAGGGCACAATGAGCAGTTCTTC. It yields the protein CASSVTTGHNEQFF.